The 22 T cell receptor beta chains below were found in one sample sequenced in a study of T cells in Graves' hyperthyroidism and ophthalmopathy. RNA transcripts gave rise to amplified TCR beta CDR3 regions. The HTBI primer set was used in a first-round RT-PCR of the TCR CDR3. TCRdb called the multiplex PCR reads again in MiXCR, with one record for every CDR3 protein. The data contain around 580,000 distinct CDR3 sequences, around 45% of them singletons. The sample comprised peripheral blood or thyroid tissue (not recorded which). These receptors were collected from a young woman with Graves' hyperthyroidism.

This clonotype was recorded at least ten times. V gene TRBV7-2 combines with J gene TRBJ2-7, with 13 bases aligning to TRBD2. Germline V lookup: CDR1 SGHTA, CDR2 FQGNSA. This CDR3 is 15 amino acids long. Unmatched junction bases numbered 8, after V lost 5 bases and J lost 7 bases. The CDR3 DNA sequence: TGTGCCAGCAGCCCTCGACTAGCGGGAGGCGGGGAGCAGTACTTC. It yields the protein CASSPRLAGGGEQYF.

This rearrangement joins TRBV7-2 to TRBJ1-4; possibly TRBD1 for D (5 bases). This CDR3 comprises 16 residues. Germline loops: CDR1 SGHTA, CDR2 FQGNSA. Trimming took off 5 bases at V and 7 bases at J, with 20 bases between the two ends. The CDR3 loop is CASSHTGTAMGEKLFF. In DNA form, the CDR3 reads TGTGCCAGCAGCCACACCGGGACGGCAATGGGTGAAAAACTGTTTTTT.

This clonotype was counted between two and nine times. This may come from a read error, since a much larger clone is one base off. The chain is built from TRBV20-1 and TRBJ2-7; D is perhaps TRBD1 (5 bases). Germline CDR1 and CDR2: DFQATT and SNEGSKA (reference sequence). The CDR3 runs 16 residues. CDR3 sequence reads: CSARATIQGSSYDQYF. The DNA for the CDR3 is TGCAGTGCTAGAGCCACGATTCAGGGCAGCTCCTACGACCAGTACTTC.

The CDR3 spells CASSLVYEQFF. CDR3 sequence (DNA): TGTGCCAGCAGCTTAGTCTATGAGCAGTTCTTC. The J gene is TRBJ2-7, the V gene TRBV11-2; D remains ambiguous. The end of the DNA is better explained by TRBJ2-1, so the J call may be wrong. This CDR3 region has 11 residues. From germline, CDR1 is SGHAT and CDR2 FQNNGV.

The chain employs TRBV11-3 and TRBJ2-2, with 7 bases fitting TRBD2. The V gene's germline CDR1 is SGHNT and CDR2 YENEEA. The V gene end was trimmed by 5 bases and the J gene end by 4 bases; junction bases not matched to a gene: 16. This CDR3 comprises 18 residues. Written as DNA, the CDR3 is TGTGCCAGCAGCCCAATGGTGCGGATTAGCGGGTTCACCGGGGAGCTGTTTTTT. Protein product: CASSPMVRISGFTGELFF.

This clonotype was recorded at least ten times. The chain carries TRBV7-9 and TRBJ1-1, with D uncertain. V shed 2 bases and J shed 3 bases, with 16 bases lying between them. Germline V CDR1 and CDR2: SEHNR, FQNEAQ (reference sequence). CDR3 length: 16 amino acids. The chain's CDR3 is CASSLLGSGGYTEAFF. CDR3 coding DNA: TGTGCCAGCAGCTTACTGGGAAGTGGTGGCTACACTGAAGCTTTCTTT.

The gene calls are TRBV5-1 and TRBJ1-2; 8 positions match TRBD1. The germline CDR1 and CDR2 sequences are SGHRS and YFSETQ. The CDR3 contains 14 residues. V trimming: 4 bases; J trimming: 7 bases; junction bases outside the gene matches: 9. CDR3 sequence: CASSLQTGQGGYTF. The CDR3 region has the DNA TGCGCCAGCAGCCTCCAGACCGGACAGGGTGGCTACACCTTC.

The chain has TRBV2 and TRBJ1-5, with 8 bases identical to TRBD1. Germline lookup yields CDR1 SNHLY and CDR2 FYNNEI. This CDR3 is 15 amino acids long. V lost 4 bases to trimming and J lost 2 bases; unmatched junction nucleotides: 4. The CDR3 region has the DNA TGTGCCAGCAGTGGAGAGACAGGGGGCAATCAGCCCCAGCATTTT. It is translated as CASSGETGGNQPQHF. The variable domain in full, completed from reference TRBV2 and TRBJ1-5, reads EPEVTQTPSHQVTQMGQEVILRCVPISNHLYFYWYRQILGQKVEFLVSFYNNEISEKSEIFDDQFSVERPDGSNFTLKIRSTKLEDSAMYFCASSGETGGNQPQHFGDGTRLSIL.

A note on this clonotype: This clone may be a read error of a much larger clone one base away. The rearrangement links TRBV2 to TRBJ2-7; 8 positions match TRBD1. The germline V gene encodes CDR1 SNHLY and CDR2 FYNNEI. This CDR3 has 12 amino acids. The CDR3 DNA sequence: TGTGCCAGCGGGACAGGACTATACGAGCAGTGCTTC. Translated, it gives CASGTGLYEQCF.

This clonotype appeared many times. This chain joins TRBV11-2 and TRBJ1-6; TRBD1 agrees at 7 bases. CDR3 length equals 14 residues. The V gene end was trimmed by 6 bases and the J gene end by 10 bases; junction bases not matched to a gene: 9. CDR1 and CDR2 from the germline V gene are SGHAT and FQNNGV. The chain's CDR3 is CASSRQGGMSPLHF. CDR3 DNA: TGTGCCAGCAGTCGACAGGGCGGAATGTCACCCCTCCACTTT. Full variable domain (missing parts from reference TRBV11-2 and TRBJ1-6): EAGVAQSPRYKIIEKRQSVAFWCNPISGHATLYWYQQILGQGPKLLIQFQNNGVVDDSQLPKDRFSAERLKGVDSTLKIQPAKLEDSAVYLCASSRQGGMSPLHFGNGTRLTVT.

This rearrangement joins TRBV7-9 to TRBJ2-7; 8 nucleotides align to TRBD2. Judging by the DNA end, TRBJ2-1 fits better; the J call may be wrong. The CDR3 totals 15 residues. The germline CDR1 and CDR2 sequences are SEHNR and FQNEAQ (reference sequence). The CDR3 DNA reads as TGTGCCAGCAGCCCAAGCGGGAGAGGGAACAATGAGCAGTTCTTC. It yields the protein CASSPSGRGNNEQFF.

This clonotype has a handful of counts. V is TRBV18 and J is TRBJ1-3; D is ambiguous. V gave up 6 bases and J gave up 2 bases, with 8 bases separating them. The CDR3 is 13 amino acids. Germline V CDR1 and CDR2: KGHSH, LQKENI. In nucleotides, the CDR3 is TGTGCCAGCTCCCCTAGGGCTGGAAACACCATATATTTT. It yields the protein CASSPRAGNTIYF.

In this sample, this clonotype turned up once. The CDR3 bases are TGTGCCAGCAGCGGCACTAGCGGAACCTACAATGAAAAACTGTTTTTT. Residues: CASSGTSGTYNEKLFF. The chain carries TRBV7-9 and TRBJ1-4, with D unclear. Deletions cut 5 bases from V and 5 bases from J, with 18 bases between. Looked up from germline, CDR1 is SEHNR and CDR2 is FQNEAQ (reference sequence). CDR3 length: 16 amino acids.

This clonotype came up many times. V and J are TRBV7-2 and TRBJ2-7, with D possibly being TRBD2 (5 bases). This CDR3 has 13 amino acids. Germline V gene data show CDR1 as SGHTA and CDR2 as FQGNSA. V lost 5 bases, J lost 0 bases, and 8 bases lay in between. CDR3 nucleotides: TGTGCCAGCAGCCCCACTAGCTCCTACGAGCAGTACTTC. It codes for CASSPTSSYEQYF.

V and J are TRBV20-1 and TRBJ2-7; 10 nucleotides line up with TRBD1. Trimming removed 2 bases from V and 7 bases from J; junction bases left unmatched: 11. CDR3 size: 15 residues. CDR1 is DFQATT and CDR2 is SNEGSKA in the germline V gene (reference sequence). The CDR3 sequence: CSARWDRGYYNEQYF. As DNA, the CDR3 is TGCAGTGCTAGATGGGACAGGGGCTACTACAATGAGCAGTACTTC.

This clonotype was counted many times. CDR3 protein: CASSRTGELFF. DNA of the CDR3: TGTGCCAGCAGCAGGACCGGGGAGCTGTTTTTT. This chain links TRBV7-9 with TRBJ2-2; D ambiguous. Trimming pared 5 bases from V and 5 bases from J, leaving 3 bases between. Per the germline V gene, CDR1 is SEHNR and CDR2 is FQNEAQ (reference sequence). The CDR3 runs 11 residues.

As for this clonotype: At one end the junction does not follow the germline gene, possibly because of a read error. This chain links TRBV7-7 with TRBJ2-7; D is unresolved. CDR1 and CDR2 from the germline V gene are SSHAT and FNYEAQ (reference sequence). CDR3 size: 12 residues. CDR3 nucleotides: TGTGCTAGCAGCTTAGCCCCGTCTCTGCAGTACTTC. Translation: CASSLAPSLQYF. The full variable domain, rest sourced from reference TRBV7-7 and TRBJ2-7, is GAGVSQSPRYKVTKRGQDVTLRCDPISSHATLYWYQQALGQGPEFLTYFNYEAQPDKSGLPSDRFSAERPEGSISTLTIQRTEQRDSAMYRCASSLAPSLQYFGPGTRLTVT.

CDR3 nucleotide sequence: TGTGCCAGCAGCCGGGACAGGGACACGAACACCGGGGAGCTGTTTTTT. It is translated as CASSRDRDTNTGELFF. This sequence joins TRBV12-3 or TRBV12-4 and TRBJ2-2; 9 bases map to TRBD1. The CDR3 consists of 16 residues. J was trimmed by 0 bases and V by 6 bases; bases with no gene match: 5.

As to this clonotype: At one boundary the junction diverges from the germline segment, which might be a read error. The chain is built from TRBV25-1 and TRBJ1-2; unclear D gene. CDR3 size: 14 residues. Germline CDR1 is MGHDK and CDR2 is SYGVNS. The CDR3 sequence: CACSAITANYGYTF. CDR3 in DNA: TGTGCCTGCAGTGCTATCACGGCTAACTATGGCTACACCTTC.

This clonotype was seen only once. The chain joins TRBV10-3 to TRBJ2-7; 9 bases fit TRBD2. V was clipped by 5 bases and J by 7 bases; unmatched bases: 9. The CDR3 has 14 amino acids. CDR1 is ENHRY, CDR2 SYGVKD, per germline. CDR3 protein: CAISSAAGGDEQYF. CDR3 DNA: TGTGCCATCAGTTCTGCAGCGGGAGGCGATGAGCAGTACTTC.

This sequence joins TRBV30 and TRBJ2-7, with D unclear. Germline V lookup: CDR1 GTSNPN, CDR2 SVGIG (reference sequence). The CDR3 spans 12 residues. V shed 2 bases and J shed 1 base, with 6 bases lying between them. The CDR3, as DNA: TGTGCCTGGAGTATATTATCCTACGAGCAGTACTTC. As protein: CAWSILSYEQYF.

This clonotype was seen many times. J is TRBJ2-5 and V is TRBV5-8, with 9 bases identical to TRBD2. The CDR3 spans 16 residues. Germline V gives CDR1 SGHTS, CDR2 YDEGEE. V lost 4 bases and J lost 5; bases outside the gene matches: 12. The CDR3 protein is CASSHRGLAGFETQYF. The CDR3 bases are TGTGCCAGCAGCCACCGGGGACTAGCTGGTTTCGAGACCCAGTACTTC. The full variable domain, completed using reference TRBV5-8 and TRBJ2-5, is EAGVTQSPTHLIKTRGQQATLRCSPISGHTSVYWYQQALGLGLQFLLWYDEGEERNRGNFPPRFSGRQFPNYSSELNVNALELEDSALYLCASSHRGLAGFETQYFGPGTRLLVL.